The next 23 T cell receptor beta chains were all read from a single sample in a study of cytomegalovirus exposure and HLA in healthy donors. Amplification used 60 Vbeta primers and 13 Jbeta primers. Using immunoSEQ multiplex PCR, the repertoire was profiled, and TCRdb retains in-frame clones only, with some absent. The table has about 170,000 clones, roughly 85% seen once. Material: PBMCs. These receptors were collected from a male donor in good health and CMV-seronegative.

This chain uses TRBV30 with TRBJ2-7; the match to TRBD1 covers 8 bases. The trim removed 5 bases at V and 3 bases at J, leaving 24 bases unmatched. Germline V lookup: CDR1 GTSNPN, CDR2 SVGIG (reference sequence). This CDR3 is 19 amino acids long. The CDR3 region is CAWGRARIRRTGSNYEQYF. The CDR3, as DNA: TGTGCCTGGGGACGAGCCCGGATCAGACGGACAGGGAGCAACTACGAGCAGTACTTC.

The CDR3 DNA sequence: TGTGCCAGCAGTTTTTTTGCCGGAGGGCCCAATGAGCAGTTCTTC. Protein product: CASSFFAGGPNEQFF. The chain recombines TRBV6-5 with TRBJ2-1; D is possibly TRBD2 (6 bases). Per germline, CDR1 MNHEY and CDR2 SVGAGI. This CDR3 comprises 15 residues. The germline V and J ends were trimmed by 4 bases and 6 bases, with 16 bases remaining between them.

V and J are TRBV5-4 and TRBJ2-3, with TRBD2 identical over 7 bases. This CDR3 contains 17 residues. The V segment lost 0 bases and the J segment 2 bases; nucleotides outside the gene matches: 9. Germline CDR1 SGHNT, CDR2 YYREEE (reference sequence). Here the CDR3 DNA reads TGTGCCAGCAGCTTGGGCCGGACTAGTTATTCCACAGATACGCAGTATTTT. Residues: CASSLGRTSYSTDTQYF.

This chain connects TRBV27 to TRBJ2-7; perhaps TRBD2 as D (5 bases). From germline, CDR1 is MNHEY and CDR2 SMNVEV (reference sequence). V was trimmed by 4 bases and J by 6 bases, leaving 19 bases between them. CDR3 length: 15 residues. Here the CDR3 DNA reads TGTGCCAGCAGTTCCTTATCCGGTCGGGATTCCGAGCAGTACTTC. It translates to CASSSLSGRDSEQYF.

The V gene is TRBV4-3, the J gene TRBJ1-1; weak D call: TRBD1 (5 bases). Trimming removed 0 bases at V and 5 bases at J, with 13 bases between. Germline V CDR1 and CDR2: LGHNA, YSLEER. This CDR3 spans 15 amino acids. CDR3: CASSQEGSGKTEAFF. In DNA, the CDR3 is TGCGCCAGCAGCCAAGAAGGATCAGGGAAAACTGAAGCTTTCTTT.

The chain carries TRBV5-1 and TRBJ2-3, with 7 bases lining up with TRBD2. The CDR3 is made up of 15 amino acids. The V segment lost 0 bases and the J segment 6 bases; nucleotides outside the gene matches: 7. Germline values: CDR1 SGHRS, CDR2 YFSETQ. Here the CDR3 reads CASSLAYGGSDTQYF. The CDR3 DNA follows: TGCGCCAGCAGCTTGGCGTACGGGGGGTCGGATACGCAGTATTTT.

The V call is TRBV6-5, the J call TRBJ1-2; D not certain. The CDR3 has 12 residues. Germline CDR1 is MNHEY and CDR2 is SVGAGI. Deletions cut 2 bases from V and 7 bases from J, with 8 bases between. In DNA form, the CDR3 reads TGTGCCAGCAGTTACCCACTTGGTGGCTACACCTTC. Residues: CASSYPLGGYTF.

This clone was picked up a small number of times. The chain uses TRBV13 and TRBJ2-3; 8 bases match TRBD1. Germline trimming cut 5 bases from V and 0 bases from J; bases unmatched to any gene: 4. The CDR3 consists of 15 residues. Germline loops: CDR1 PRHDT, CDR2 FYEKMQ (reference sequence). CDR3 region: CASSKRQGSTDTQYF. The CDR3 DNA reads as TGTGCCAGCAGCAAACGACAGGGGAGCACAGATACGCAGTATTTT.

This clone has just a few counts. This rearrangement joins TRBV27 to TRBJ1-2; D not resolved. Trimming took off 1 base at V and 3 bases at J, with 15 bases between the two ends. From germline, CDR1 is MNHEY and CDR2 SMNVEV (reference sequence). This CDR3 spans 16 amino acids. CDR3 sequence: CASSLWAPPAHYGYTF. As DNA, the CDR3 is TGTGCCAGCAGTTTATGGGCGCCCCCCGCCCACTATGGCTACACCTTC.

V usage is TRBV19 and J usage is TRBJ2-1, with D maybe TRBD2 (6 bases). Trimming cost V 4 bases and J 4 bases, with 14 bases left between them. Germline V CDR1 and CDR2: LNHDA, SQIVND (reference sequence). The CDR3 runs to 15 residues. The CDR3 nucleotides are TGTGCCAGTAGTAGGATGGCGGGGCTATACAATGAGCAGTTCTTC. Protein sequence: CASSRMAGLYNEQFF.

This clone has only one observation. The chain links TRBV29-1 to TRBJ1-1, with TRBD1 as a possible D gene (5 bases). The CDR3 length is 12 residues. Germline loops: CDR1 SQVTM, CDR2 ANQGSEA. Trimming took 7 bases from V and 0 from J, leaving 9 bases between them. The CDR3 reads CSATAMNTEAFF. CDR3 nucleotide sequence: TGCAGCGCGACAGCAATGAACACTGAAGCTTTCTTT.

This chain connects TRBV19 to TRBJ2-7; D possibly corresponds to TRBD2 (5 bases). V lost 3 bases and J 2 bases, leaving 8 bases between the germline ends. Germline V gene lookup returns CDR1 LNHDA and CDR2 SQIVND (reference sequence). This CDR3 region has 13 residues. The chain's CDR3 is CASSILGAYEQYF. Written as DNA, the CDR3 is TGTGCCAGTAGTATTCTGGGAGCCTACGAGCAGTACTTC.

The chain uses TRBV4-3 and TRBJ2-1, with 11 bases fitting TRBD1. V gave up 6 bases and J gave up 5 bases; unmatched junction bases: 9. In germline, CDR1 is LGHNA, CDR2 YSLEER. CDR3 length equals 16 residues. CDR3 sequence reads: CASRGPGTGGNNEQFF. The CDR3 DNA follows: TGCGCCAGCAGAGGTCCCGGGACAGGGGGGAACAATGAGCAGTTCTTC.

CDR3 bases: TGTGCCAGCAGTGCTTCGGGACAGTTTTTCTCTGGGGCCAACGTCCTGACTTTC. It specifies CASSASGQFFSGANVLTF. V is TRBV6-1 and J is TRBJ2-6; 7 nucleotides match TRBD1. The CDR3 has 18 residues. The germline gives CDR1 MNHNS, CDR2 SASEGT. V gave up 4 bases and J gave up 0 bases; unmatched junction bases: 9.

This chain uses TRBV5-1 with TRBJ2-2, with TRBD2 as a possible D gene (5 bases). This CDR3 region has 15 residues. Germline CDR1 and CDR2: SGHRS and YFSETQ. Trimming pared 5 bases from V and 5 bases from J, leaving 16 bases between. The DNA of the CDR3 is TGCGCCAGCAGTGAGACTACCGTCGAGACCGGGGAGCTGTTTTTT. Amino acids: CASSETTVETGELFF.

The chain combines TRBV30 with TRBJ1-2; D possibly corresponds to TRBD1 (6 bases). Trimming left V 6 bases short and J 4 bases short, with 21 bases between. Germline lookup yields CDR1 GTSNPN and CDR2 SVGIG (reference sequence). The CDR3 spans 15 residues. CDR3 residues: CACRTLETGLYGYTF. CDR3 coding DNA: TGTGCCTGTCGGACCCTCGAGACAGGCCTCTATGGCTACACCTTC.

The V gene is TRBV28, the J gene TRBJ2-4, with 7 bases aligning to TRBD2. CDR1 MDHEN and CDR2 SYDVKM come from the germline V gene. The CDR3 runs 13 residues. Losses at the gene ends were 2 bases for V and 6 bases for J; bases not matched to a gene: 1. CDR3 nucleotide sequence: TGTGCCAGCAGTTTAGGGGGGGGAAACATTCAGTACTTC. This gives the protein CASSLGGGNIQYF.

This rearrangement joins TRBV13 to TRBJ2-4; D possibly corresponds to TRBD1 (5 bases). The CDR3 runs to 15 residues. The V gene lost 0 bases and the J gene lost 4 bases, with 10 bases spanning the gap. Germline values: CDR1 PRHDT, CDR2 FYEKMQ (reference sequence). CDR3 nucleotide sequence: TGTGCCAGCAGCTTAGGCAGGGATTCAAAAAACATTCAGTACTTC. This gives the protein CASSLGRDSKNIQYF.

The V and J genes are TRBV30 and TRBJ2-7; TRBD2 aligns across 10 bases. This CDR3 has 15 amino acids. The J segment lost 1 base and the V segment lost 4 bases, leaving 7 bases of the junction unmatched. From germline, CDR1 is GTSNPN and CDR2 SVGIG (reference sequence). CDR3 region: CAWNAGLAWSYEQYF. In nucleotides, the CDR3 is TGTGCCTGGAACGCGGGACTAGCGTGGTCCTACGAGCAGTACTTC.

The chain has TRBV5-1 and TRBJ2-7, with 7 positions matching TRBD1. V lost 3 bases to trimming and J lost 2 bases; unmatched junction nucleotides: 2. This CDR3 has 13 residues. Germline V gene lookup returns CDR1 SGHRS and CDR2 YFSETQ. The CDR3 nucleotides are TGCGCCAGCAGCTGGGACAGTACCTACGAGCAGTACTTC. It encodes CASSWDSTYEQYF.

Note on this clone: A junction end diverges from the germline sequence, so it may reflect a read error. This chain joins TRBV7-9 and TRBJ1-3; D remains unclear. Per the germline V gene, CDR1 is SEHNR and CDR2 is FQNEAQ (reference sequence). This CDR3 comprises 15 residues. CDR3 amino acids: CSSSLSRVSGNTIYF. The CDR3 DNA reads TGTTCCAGCAGCTTAAGTCGGGTCTCTGGAAACACCATATATTTT.

For the CDR3, the DNA is TGTGCCAGCAGTAGGGGCGACTCCTACGAGCAGTACTTC. Its translation: CASSRGDSYEQYF. The chain couples TRBV6-5 to TRBJ2-7; possibly TRBD1 for D (5 bases). Germline V gene lookup returns CDR1 MNHEY and CDR2 SVGAGI. This CDR3 comprises 13 residues. The V end was cut by 5 bases, the J end by 0 bases, with 8 bases between.

CDR3 in amino acids: CASSSTEYADTQYF. CDR3 in DNA: TGTGCCAGCAGCTCGACAGAGTATGCAGATACGCAGTATTTT. The chain employs TRBV5-6 and TRBJ2-3, with D possibly TRBD1 on 5 matching bases. The V end was cut by 3 bases, the J end by 4 bases, with 12 bases between. Looked up from germline, CDR1 is SGHDT and CDR2 is YYEEEE. The CDR3 sequence is 14 residues long.